The TCR beta chain under discussion was sequenced for a study of CD8+ T cells in alopecia areata (dated by TCRdb to the late 2010s). Describing the broader study: Treated patients were enrolled in an open-label pilot trial of oral tofacitinib at 5 to 10 mg twice daily for moderate-to-severe alopecia areata. Patients received tofacitinib for 6 to 18 months and were then followed off drug for 6 months to check for delayed response and recurrence. The SALT score, which quantifies the percentage of affected scalp surface area, was used to measure disease severity in treated patients. In both human patients and the C3H/HeJ mouse model, the study applied high-throughput TCRbeta sequencing to look at T cell clonal expansion in alopecia areata. Scalp tissue and sorted CD4+ and CD8+ peripheral blood T cells from patchy and totalis/universalis alopecia areata patients and from healthy controls were covered by human TCRbeta sequencing. Patients on tofacitinib were biopsied at baseline and after 4 and 24 weeks of treatment, and several of the patients also had a later scalp biopsy. Clonality in the scalp was compared among normal scalp (n=4), patchy alopecia areata scalp (n=8), and alopecia totalis/universalis scalp (n=8). RNA came from the PAXgene miRNA kit for fixed scalp, the miRNeasy kit for PBMCs, and the RNeasy kit for mouse skin. TCRbeta CDR3 regions were amplified by immunoSEQ multiplex PCR using 35 Vbeta forward and 13 Jbeta reverse primers. Broad study findings and their caveats: Unlike mouse skin, which is dominated by gammadelta T cells, normal human skin has resident alphabeta T cells that are also sequenced, and this complicates analysis of the scalp TCR repertoire. Many expanded lesional clones persisted in scalp and blood during tofacitinib treatment, which may partly explain relapse after stopping treatment. Tofacitinib significantly lowered scalp clonality and the number of expanded CD8+ clones among the top 100 scalp clones. Higher clonality and more expanded CD8+ clones were observed in lesional scalp than in normal scalp, particularly in alopecia totalis/universalis, a finding suggestive of antigenic drive. The treated cohort was small, with a single nonresponder, so links between baseline CD8+ expansion and response need larger studies. Shared TCR sequences between patients were less evident than in mice, which may be partly attributable to HLA diversity in the patient population.

The sample's treatment or condition label, decoded: oral pan-JAK inhibitor, 5-10 mg twice daily. Peripheral blood and lesional scalp punch biopsies were obtained from patients with alopecia areata. PBMCs were isolated by density centrifugation and stained for CD3, CD4 and CD8, and CD4+ and CD8+ T cells were sorted on a FACSAria. This clone was found a few times. Its antigen has not been determined. Per-nucleotide qualities are absent, and no much larger clonotype sits a single base away. Reading from cysteine to phenylalanine, the CDR3 counts 13 amino acids. Only the CDR3 DNA stays, 39 bases, in frame from base 1. Based on the germline V gene, the CDR1 and CDR2 sequences are ENHRY and SYGVKD. V and J lose 3 bases and 0 bases, and a span of 6 bases separates them. Library preparation employed the immunoSEQ multiplex PCR assay. For TCR sequencing, RNA was extracted from every sample and reverse transcribed into cDNA to serve as template. First-strand cDNA was synthesized with SuperScript III using a 2:1 mix of oligo-dT and random hexamers. A synthetic immune receptor repertoire was used to assess amplification bias, and residual bias was removed computationally. The source study handled its data this way. Raw reads were preprocessed to remove errors, and CDR3 was defined by IMGT conventions from the conserved cysteine to phenylalanine. Clonality was calculated as 1 minus Shannon entropy normalized by log2 of the number of productive unique TCRs. CD4 or CD8 identity of scalp clones was inferred by cross-referencing scalp TCRbeta sequences with sorted blood CD4 and CD8 repertoires. TCRdb limited this immuneACCESS table to in-frame rearrangements with V and J called. A share of clones is missing; checked studies link under half to unresolved V genes, and the rest is unexplained. For V, J and clone size, that table is used; D and trimming come from the DNA. The table for this sample lists roughly 250,000 clones; 45% to 70% of them were counted only once. Around 0.92% of the sample rests with the top ten.

The sequences come from CD4+ T cells sorted from blood, collected around week 53, from a patient treated with tofacitinib. The sequence links TRBV10-3 to TRBJ2-7; the D gene is not confidently resolved. The sequence derives from a human donor with alopecia areata. The CDR3 region reads CAISDGRSYEQYF. The DNA is TGTGCCATCAGTGACGGTCGCTCCTACGAGCAGTACTTC.